Listed below are T cell receptor beta chains from one sample, sequenced in a study of blood T cell repertoires in COVID-19. Sequencing used immunoSEQ multiplex PCR; TCRdb keeps in-frame clones, though not all of them. The repertoire holds 62,000 or so clones, with approximately 78% as singletons. The specimen was peripheral blood. The receptor source for this set is a man aged 55-75 years with COVID-19, enrolled during active disease. CDR3s include the opening cysteine and the closing phenylalanine or tryptophan. D genes are given only for firm matches. Where a row states a size, it is once, few, many or the class of an expanded clone; other rows omit it.

V gene	D gene	J gene	CDR3 length	clone size	CDR3 protein	CDR3 DNA
TRBV24-1	TRBD2	TRBJ2-3	15	NA	CATSHTSGSTDTQYF	TGTGCCACCAGTCATACTAGCGGTAGCACAGATACGCAGTATTTT
TRBV15	TRBD1	TRBJ2-5	16	NA	CATSRRHGQGQETQYF	TGTGCCACCAGCAGACGACACGGACAGGGCCAAGAGACCCAGTACTTC
TRBV10-1	NA	TRBJ2-7	14	NA	CASSESPQAYEQYF	TGCGCCAGCAGTGAGTCTCCCCAGGCCTACGAGCAGTACTTC
TRBV15	TRBD2	TRBJ2-3	15	NA	CATSRDAGGPDTQYF	TGTGCCACCAGCAGAGATGCGGGAGGGCCAGATACGCAGTATTTT
TRBV6-5	NA	TRBJ1-5	12	once	CASGGRDQPQHF	TGTGCCAGCGGGGGGAGGGATCAGCCCCAGCATTTT
TRBV6-1	TRBD1	TRBJ2-7	11	NA	CASGQGDEQYF	TGTGCCAGCGGACAGGGGGACGAGCAGTACTTC
TRBV28	NA	TRBJ1-5	13	few	CATIDRINQPQHF	TGTGCCACCATAGACAGAATCAATCAGCCCCAGCATTTT
TRBV2	TRBD1	TRBJ2-5	13	NA	CASSWTGQETQYF	TGTGCCAGCAGTTGGACAGGGCAAGAGACCCAGTACTTC
TRBV5-6	TRBD2	TRBJ2-5	15	NA	CASSPPGGGLETQYF	TGTGCCAGCAGCCCTCCGGGGGGGGGTCTGGAGACCCAGTACTTC
TRBV7-3	NA	TRBJ2-5	15	NA	CASSQGAGAGETQYF	TGTGCCAGCAGCCAGGGGGCGGGGGCAGGGGAGACCCAGTACTTC
TRBV18	NA	TRBJ1-1	15	NA	CASSPPALSSSEAFF	TGTGCCAGCTCACCTCCCGCACTTAGCTCCTCTGAAGCTTTCTTT